A selection of T cell receptor beta chains follows, all from one sample in a study of CD8 T cells in Susac syndrome. TCRdb ran MiXCR on the immunoSEQ multiplex PCR reads and lists one entry per CDR3 protein. The profile covers about 85,000 distinct CDR3 sequences, with more than 85% appearing a single time and roughly 0.5% taken by the ten largest. Sequencing was carried out using CD8+ T cells from PBMCs. The receptors come from a human donor with Susac syndrome. The CDR3 runs from the conserved cysteine through the conserved F or W. D genes are given only for firm matches. Clone size is stated in some rows and not others, as once, few, many or a class when expanded.

J gene: TRBJ2-7; V gene: TRBV3-1; D gene: NA; clone size: NA; CDR3 protein: CASSQDRDFTYEQYF; CDR3 DNA: TGTGCCAGCAGCCAAGATCGGGACTTCACATACGAGCAGTACTTC
J gene: TRBJ2-1; V gene: TRBV5-1; D gene: TRBD2; clone size: NA; CDR3 protein: CASSFESSGEEQFF; CDR3 DNA: TGCGCCAGCAGCTTCGAGTCTAGCGGAGAGGAGCAGTTCTTC
J gene: TRBJ2-7; V gene: TRBV7-6; D gene: TRBD1; clone size: once; CDR3 protein: CASSQGAGQGAYEQYF; CDR3 DNA: TGTGCCAGCAGCCAAGGGGCGGGACAGGGGGCCTACGAGCAGTACTTC
J gene: TRBJ2-4; V gene: TRBV5-6; D gene: NA; clone size: NA; CDR3 protein: CASSLQLWGAKNIQYF; CDR3 DNA: TGTGCCAGCAGCTTGCAACTTTGGGGGGCCAAAAACATTCAGTACTTC
J gene: TRBJ2-1; V gene: TRBV30; D gene: TRBD1; clone size: NA; CDR3 protein: CAWSVGTGGYNEQFF; CDR3 DNA: TGTGCCTGGAGCGTGGGGACAGGGGGCTACAATGAGCAGTTCTTC
J gene: TRBJ1-5; V gene: TRBV7-8; D gene: TRBD1; clone size: once; CDR3 protein: CASSLSHRGTGNQPQHF; CDR3 DNA: TGTGCCAGCAGCTTATCCCACAGGGGAACAGGCAATCAGCCCCAGCATTTT
J gene: TRBJ2-2; V gene: TRBV5-6; D gene: NA; clone size: NA; CDR3 protein: CASSKGTPTGELFF; CDR3 DNA: TGTGCCAGCAGCAAGGGGACACCGACCGGGGAGCTGTTTTTT
J gene: TRBJ2-2; V gene: TRBV4-1; D gene: NA; clone size: NA; CDR3 protein: CASSQDWVEAGELFF; CDR3 DNA: TGCGCCAGCAGCCAAGATTGGGTGGAGGCCGGGGAGCTGTTTTTT
J gene: TRBJ1-4; V gene: TRBV29-1; D gene: NA; clone size: NA; CDR3 protein: CSAVEGVEEKLFF; CDR3 DNA: TGCAGCGCCGTTGAAGGGGTGGAAGAAAAACTGTTTTTT
J gene: TRBJ2-7; V gene: TRBV20-1; D gene: TRBD2; clone size: NA; CDR3 protein: CSARGLAALYEQYF; CDR3 DNA: TGCAGTGCTAGGGGACTAGCGGCCCTCTACGAGCAGTACTTC
J gene: TRBJ2-1; V gene: TRBV19; D gene: NA; clone size: NA; CDR3 protein: CASSLAGFGDEQFF; CDR3 DNA: TGTGCCAGTAGTCTCGCGGGCTTCGGGGATGAGCAGTTCTTC
J gene: TRBJ2-1; V gene: TRBV29-1; D gene: TRBD2; clone size: NA; CDR3 protein: CSVEDATSGSYEQFF; CDR3 DNA: TGCAGCGTTGAAGATGCGACTAGCGGGAGTTATGAGCAGTTCTTC
J gene: TRBJ2-1; V gene: TRBV18; D gene: NA; clone size: NA; CDR3 protein: CASSNSKSDNEQFF; CDR3 DNA: TGTGCCAGCTCAAACTCTAAGTCGGACAATGAGCAGTTCTTC
J gene: TRBJ2-1; V gene: TRBV14; D gene: NA; clone size: NA; CDR3 protein: CASSQGFGNEQFF; CDR3 DNA: TGTGCCAGCAGCCAAGGCTTCGGGAATGAGCAGTTCTTC
J gene: TRBJ2-1; V gene: TRBV12-5; D gene: NA; clone size: NA; CDR3 protein: CASAPSSWATYNEQFF; CDR3 DNA: TGTGCTAGTGCTCCTAGCAGTTGGGCTACCTACAATGAGCAGTTCTTC
J gene: TRBJ2-7; V gene: TRBV5-6; D gene: NA; clone size: once; CDR3 protein: CASSLLVAYEQYF; CDR3 DNA: TGTGCCAGCAGCTTGCTGGTGGCCTACGAGCAGTACTTC
J gene: TRBJ2-5; V gene: TRBV20-1; D gene: NA; clone size: NA; CDR3 protein: CSAEFGETQYF; CDR3 DNA: TGCAGTGCCGAATTTGGGGAGACCCAGTACTTC
J gene: TRBJ2-1; V gene: TRBV7-6; D gene: NA; clone size: NA; CDR3 protein: CASSLDPTSDEQFF; CDR3 DNA: TGTGCCAGCAGCTTAGACCCCACCAGCGATGAGCAGTTCTTC
J gene: TRBJ1-5; V gene: TRBV28; D gene: NA; clone size: NA; CDR3 protein: CASSWVQGSDQPQHF; CDR3 DNA: TGTGCCAGCAGTTGGGTGCAGGGATCGGATCAGCCCCAGCATTTT
J gene: TRBJ1-1; V gene: TRBV5-4; D gene: NA; clone size: NA; CDR3 protein: CASSPADGLEAFF; CDR3 DNA: TGTGCCAGCAGCCCGGCGGACGGGCTGGAAGCTTTCTTT
J gene: TRBJ2-5; V gene: TRBV3-1; D gene: TRBD2; clone size: NA; CDR3 protein: CASSQEGGYQETQYF; CDR3 DNA: TGTGCCAGCAGCCAAGAGGGAGGGTACCAAGAGACCCAGTACTTC
J gene: TRBJ1-2; V gene: TRBV6-2/TRBV6-3; D gene: NA; clone size: NA; CDR3 protein: CASSYWQGRENGYTF; CDR3 DNA: TGTGCCAGCAGTTACTGGCAGGGTAGAGAGAATGGCTACACCTTC
J gene: TRBJ2-1; V gene: TRBV7-6; D gene: NA; clone size: NA; CDR3 protein: CASSTASEEQFF; CDR3 DNA: TGTGCCAGCAGCACGGCCTCGGAAGAGCAGTTCTTC
J gene: TRBJ1-2; V gene: TRBV29-1; D gene: NA; clone size: NA; CDR3 protein: CSGGDGDGYTF; CDR3 DNA: TGCAGCGGAGGGGATGGAGATGGCTACACCTTC
J gene: TRBJ1-2; V gene: TRBV5-6; D gene: TRBD1; clone size: NA; CDR3 protein: CASSLGTGHGYTF; CDR3 DNA: TGTGCCAGCAGCTTGGGGACAGGGCACGGCTACACCTTC
J gene: TRBJ2-7; V gene: TRBV7-2; D gene: TRBD1; clone size: NA; CDR3 protein: CASSITGGRGNEGNYEQYF; CDR3 DNA: TGTGCCAGCAGCATAACAGGGGGAAGGGGGAACGAGGGGAACTACGAGCAGTACTTC
J gene: TRBJ2-1; V gene: TRBV4-1; D gene: NA; clone size: once; CDR3 protein: CASSPPGQGGNNEQFF; CDR3 DNA: TGCGCCAGCAGTCCGCCAGGGCAGGGGGGTAACAATGAGCAGTTCTTC
J gene: TRBJ1-5; V gene: TRBV12-3/TRBV12-4; D gene: NA; clone size: NA; CDR3 protein: CASSLGTPSGAQHF; CDR3 DNA: TGTGCCAGCAGTTTGGGGACTCCCTCCGGGGCCCAGCATTTT
J gene: TRBJ1-5; V gene: TRBV30; D gene: NA; clone size: NA; CDR3 protein: CAWMRQVRNQPQHF; CDR3 DNA: TGTGCCTGGATGAGACAGGTACGGAATCAGCCCCAGCATTTT
J gene: TRBJ2-7; V gene: TRBV5-4; D gene: NA; clone size: NA; CDR3 protein: CASSLYGYEQYF; CDR3 DNA: TGTGCCAGCAGCTTGTACGGGTACGAGCAGTACTTC
J gene: TRBJ1-1; V gene: TRBV29-1; D gene: TRBD1; clone size: NA; CDR3 protein: CSVEGQGSSTEAFF; CDR3 DNA: TGCAGCGTTGAAGGACAGGGAAGCTCCACTGAAGCTTTCTTT
J gene: TRBJ2-5; V gene: TRBV25-1; D gene: NA; clone size: NA; CDR3 protein: CASRAHQETQYF; CDR3 DNA: TGTGCCAGCAGGGCCCACCAAGAGACCCAGTACTTC
J gene: TRBJ2-5; V gene: TRBV6-5; D gene: NA; clone size: NA; CDR3 protein: CASSYGTGQETQYF; CDR3 DNA: TGTGCCAGCAGTTACGGCACAGGTCAAGAGACCCAGTACTTC
J gene: TRBJ1-5; V gene: TRBV7-8; D gene: NA; clone size: NA; CDR3 protein: CASSPGGDNQPQHF; CDR3 DNA: TGTGCCAGCAGCCCCGGAGGGGACAATCAGCCCCAGCATTTT
J gene: TRBJ2-7; V gene: TRBV11-2; D gene: TRBD2; clone size: NA; CDR3 protein: CASSNAGAGGSYEQYF; CDR3 DNA: TGTGCCAGCAGCAACGCGGGGGCGGGAGGTTCCTACGAGCAGTACTTC
J gene: TRBJ2-1; V gene: TRBV15; D gene: TRBD1; clone size: once; CDR3 protein: CATSTKDRDHEQFF; CDR3 DNA: TGTGCCACCAGCACGAAGGACAGGGACCATGAGCAGTTCTTC
J gene: TRBJ2-5; V gene: TRBV18; D gene: TRBD1; clone size: NA; CDR3 protein: CASSPEGQNQETQYF; CDR3 DNA: TGTGCCAGCTCACCTGAGGGACAGAACCAAGAGACCCAGTACTTC
J gene: TRBJ1-1; V gene: TRBV5-6; D gene: NA; clone size: NA; CDR3 protein: CASSFTEDLLYSSPEAFF; CDR3 DNA: TGTGCCAGCAGCTTTACCGAGGACCTTCTTTATTCTTCCCCTGAAGCTTTCTTT
J gene: TRBJ2-7; V gene: TRBV20-1; D gene: TRBD2; clone size: NA; CDR3 protein: CSARLAGYEQYF; CDR3 DNA: TGCAGTGCTAGACTAGCGGGCTACGAGCAGTACTTC
J gene: TRBJ2-7; V gene: TRBV4-1; D gene: NA; clone size: once; CDR3 protein: CASSQEAAAYEQYF; CDR3 DNA: TGCGCCAGCAGCCAAGAGGCGGCAGCCTACGAGCAGTACTTC
J gene: TRBJ2-1; V gene: TRBV5-4; D gene: NA; clone size: NA; CDR3 protein: CASSLGLATNEQFF; CDR3 DNA: TGTGCCAGCAGCTTGGGGCTAGCTACCAATGAGCAGTTCTTC
J gene: TRBJ1-1; V gene: TRBV9; D gene: NA; clone size: once; CDR3 protein: CASSPYSGGNTEAFF; CDR3 DNA: TGTGCCAGCAGCCCTTACAGTGGAGGGAACACTGAAGCTTTCTTT
J gene: TRBJ2-7; V gene: TRBV3-1; D gene: TRBD2; clone size: NA; CDR3 protein: CASSQDGGLAGYEQYF; CDR3 DNA: TGTGCCAGCAGCCAAGATGGGGGACTAGCGGGGTACGAGCAGTACTTC
J gene: TRBJ2-2; V gene: TRBV29-1; D gene: NA; clone size: NA; CDR3 protein: CSSITSTGELFF; CDR3 DNA: TGCAGCTCCATCACGAGCACCGGGGAGCTGTTTTTT